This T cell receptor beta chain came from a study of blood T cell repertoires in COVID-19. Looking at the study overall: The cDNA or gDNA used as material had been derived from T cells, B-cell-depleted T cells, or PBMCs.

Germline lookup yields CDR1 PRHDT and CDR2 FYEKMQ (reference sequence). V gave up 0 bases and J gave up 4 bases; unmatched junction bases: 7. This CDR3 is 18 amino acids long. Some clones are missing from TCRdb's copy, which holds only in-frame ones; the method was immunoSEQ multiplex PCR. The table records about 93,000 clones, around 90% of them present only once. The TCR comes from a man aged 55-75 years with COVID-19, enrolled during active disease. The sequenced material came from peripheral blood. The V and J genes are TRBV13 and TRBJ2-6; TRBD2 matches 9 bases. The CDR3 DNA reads TGTGCCAGCAGCTTAGGGGCGGGAGGGCCTGAAGGGGCCAACGTCCTGACTTTC. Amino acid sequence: CASSLGAGGPEGANVLTF.